This T cell receptor beta chain was profiled in a study of blood T cell repertoires in COVID-19. The CDR3 is 14 amino acids. In the study's own analysis: By means of reference gene primer amplification, nucleated cell counts were estimated. Generated by immunoSEQ multiplex PCR, the TCRdb table keeps only in-frame clones and is missing some. The DNA was the basis for D and trimming; V, J and clone size are from that table. The repertoire holds 300,000 to 450,000 clones, around nine tenths seen once, with 0.85% to 1.3% in the top ten. The chain has TRBV21-1 and TRBJ1-6; whether TRBD1, the table's D call, matches the DNA was not checked. TRBV21-1 is listed as a pseudogene. The sequencing sample was made of PBMCs or T cells enriched from blood (not recorded which). This clonotype was sampled from a woman under 40 who had been exposed to COVID-19. CDR3 sequence (DNA): TGTGCCAGCAGAGAACAGGGGGCGAGCTCACCCCTCCACTTT. Translation: CASREQGASSPLHF.